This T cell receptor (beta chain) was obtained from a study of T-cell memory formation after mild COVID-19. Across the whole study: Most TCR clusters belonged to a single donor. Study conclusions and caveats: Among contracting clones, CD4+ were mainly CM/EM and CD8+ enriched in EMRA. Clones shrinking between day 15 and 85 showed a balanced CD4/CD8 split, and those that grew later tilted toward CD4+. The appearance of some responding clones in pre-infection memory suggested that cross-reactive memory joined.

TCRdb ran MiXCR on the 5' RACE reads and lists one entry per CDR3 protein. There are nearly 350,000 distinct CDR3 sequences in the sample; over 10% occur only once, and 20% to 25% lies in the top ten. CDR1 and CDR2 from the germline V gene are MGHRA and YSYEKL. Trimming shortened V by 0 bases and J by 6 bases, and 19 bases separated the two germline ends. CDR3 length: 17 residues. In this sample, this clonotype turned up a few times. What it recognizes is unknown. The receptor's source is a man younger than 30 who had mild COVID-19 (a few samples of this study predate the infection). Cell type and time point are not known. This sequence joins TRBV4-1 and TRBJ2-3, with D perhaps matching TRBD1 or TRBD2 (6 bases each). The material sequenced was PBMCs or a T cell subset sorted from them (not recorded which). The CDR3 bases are TGCGCCAGCAGCCAAGAAAGGGGGGCCGGGTCGCTCGATACGCAGTATTTT. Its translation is CASSQERGAGSLDTQYF.